This T cell receptor beta chain comes out of a study of shared clonotypes between healthy human individuals. Libraries were prepared by immunoSEQ multiplex PCR; TCRdb keeps only in-frame clonotypes and omits some of them. The sample yields some 470,000 clones, less than 80% seen once. V lost 9 bases to trimming and J lost 2 bases, with 14 bases between them. Germline V gene data show CDR1 as SEHNR and CDR2 as FQNEAQ (reference sequence). This CDR3 region has 13 residues. Sequencing input: PBMCs. The clonotype was recovered from a woman in her 40s in good health. Some clones in this sample may be carry-over from other donors' samples. The chain employs TRBV7-9 and TRBJ2-7; D may be TRBD2 (6 bases). The CDR3 loop reads CASTRGWTYEQYF. The CDR3 nucleotides read TGTGCCAGTACCCGGGGGTGGACCTACGAGCAGTACTTC.